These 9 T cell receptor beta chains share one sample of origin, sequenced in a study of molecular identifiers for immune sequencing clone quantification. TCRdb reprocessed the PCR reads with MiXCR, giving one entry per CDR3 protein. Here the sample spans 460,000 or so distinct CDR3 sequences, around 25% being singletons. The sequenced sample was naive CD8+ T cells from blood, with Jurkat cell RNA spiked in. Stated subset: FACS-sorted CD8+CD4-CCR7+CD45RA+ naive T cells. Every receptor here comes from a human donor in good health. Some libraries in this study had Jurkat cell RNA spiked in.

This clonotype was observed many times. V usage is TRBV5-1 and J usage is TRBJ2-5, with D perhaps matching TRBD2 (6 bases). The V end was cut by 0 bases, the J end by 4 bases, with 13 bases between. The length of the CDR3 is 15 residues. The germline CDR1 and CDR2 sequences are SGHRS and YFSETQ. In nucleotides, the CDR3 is TGCGCCAGCAGCTTGGCCGGGGGAGGTGGAGAGACCCAGTACTTC. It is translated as CASSLAGGGGETQYF.

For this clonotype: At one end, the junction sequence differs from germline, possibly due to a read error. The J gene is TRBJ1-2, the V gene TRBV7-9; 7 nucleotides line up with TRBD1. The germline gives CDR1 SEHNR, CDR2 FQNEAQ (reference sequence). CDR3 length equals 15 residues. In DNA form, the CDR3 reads TGTGCCGGCAGCGGAGGGACAGCGGAAAACTATGGCTACACCTTC. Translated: CAGSGGTAENYGYTF.

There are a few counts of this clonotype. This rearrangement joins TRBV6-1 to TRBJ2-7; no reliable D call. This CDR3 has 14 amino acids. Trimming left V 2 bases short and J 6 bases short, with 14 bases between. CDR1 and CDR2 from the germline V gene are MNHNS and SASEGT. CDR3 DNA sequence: TGTGCCAGCAGTGAACTTACGGAATACGGCGAGCAGTACTTC. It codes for CASSELTEYGEQYF.

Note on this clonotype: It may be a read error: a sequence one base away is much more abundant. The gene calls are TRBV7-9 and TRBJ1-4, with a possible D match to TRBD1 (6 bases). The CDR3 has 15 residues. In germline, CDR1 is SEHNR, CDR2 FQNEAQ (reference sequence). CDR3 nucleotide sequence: TGTGCCGGCAGCCAGGGGTACTATACTAATGAAAAACTGTTTTTT. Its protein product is CAGSQGYYTNEKLFF.

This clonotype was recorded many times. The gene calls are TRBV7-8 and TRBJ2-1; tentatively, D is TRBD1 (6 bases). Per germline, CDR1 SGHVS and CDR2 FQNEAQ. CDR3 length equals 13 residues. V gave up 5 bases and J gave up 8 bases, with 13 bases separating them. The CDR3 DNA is TGTGCCAGCAGCCAACAGGGCATCCATGAGCAGTTCTTC. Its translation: CASSQQGIHEQFF.

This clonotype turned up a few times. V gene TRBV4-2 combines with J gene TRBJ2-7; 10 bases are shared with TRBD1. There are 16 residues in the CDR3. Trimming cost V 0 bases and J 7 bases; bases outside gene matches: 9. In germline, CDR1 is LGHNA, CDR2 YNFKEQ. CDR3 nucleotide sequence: TGTGCCAGCAGCCAAGAGGTCGGGACAGGGGCTGGAGAGCAGTACTTC. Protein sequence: CASSQEVGTGAGEQYF.

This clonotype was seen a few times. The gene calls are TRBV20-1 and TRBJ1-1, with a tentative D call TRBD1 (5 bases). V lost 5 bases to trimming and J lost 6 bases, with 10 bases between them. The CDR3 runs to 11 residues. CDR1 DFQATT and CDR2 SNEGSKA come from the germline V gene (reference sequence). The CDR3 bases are TGCAGTGCTCGGACAACCCCTGAAGCTTTCTTT. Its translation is CSARTTPEAFF.

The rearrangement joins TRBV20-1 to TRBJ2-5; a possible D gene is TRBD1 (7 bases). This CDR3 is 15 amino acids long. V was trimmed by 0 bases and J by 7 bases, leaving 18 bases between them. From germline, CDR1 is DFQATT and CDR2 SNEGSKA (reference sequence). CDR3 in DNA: TGCAGTGCTAGAGATCCCGGCAGGGGGGTATGGACCCAGTACTTC. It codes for CSARDPGRGVWTQYF.

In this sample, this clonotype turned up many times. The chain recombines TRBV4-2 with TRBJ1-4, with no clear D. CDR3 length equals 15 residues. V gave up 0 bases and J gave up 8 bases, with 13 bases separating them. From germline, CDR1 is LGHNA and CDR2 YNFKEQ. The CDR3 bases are TGTGCCAGCAGCCAAGAGTTCGAGGGAAGGGAAAAACTGTTTTTT. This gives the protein CASSQEFEGREKLFF.